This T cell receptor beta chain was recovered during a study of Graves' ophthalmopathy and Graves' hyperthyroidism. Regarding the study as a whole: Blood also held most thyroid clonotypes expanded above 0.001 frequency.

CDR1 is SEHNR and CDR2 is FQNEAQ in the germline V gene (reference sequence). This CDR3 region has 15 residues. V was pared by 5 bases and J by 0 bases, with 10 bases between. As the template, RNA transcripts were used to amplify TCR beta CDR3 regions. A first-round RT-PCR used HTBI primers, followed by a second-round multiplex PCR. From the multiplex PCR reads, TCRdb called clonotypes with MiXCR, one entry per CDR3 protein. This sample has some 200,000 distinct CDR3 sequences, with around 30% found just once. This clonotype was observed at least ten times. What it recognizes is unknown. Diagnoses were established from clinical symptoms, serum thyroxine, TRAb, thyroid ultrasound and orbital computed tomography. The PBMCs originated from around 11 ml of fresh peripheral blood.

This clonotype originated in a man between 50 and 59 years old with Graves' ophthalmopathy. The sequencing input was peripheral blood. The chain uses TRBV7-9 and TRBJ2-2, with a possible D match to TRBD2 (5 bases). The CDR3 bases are TGTGCCAGCAGCCGGCGGGCGACGAACACCGGGGAGCTGTTTTTT. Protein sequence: CASSRRATNTGELFF. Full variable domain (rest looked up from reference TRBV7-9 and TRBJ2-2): DTGVSQNPRHKITKRGQNVTFRCDPISEHNRLYWYRQTLGQGPEFLTYFQNEAQLEKSRLLSDRFSAERPKGSFSTLEIQRTEQGDSAMYLCASSRRATNTGELFFGEGSRLTVL.